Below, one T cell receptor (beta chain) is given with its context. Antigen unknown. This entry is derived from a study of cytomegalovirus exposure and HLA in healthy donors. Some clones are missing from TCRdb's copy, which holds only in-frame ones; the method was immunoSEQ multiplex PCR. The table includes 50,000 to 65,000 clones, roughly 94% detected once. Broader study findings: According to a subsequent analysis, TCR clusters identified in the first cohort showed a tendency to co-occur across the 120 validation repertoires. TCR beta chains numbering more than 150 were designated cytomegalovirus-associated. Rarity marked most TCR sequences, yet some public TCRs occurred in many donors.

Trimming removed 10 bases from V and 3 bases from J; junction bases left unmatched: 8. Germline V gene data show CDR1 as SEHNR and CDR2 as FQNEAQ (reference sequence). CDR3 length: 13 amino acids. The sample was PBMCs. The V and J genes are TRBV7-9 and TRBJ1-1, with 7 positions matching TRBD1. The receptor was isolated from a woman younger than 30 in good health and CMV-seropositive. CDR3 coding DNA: TGTGCCACCAGGGGACAGTTATACACTGAAGCTTTCTTT. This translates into CATRGQLYTEAFF.